This T cell receptor (beta chain) comes out of a study of CD8 T cells in Susac syndrome. Overall study context: Five or six sequenced Susac syndrome patients had clinically active disease, while eight were in remission.

Negative isolation yielded the CD8+ and CD4+ T cells, while FACS enriched the TEMRA cells. Points from the study as a whole: Among active patients and in TEMRA cells, CD8+ clonal expansion in Susac reached its peak.

For this clonotype: Its cognate antigen is unknown.

The CDR3 has 14 amino acids. CDR1 and CDR2 from the germline V gene are SGDLS and YYNGEE. Trimming took 0 bases from V and 2 from J, leaving 9 bases between them. The RNA, about 0.45 to 1 ug, was put through reverse transcription using random hexamers. MiXCR, run by TCRdb on the immunoSEQ multiplex PCR reads, gives a single entry per CDR3 protein. The sample lists fewer than 90,000 distinct CDR3 sequences, 94% occurring once. The sample taken for sequencing was CD8+ T cells from PBMCs. The clonotype originates from a human donor with Susac syndrome. The chain employs TRBV9 and TRBJ2-7; D gene unclear. The CDR3 loop reads CASSVDVPPYEQYF. For the CDR3, the DNA is TGTGCCAGCAGCGTAGATGTACCACCCTACGAGCAGTACTTC.